The count of the clone carrying this TCR beta chain is one. This entry is derived from a study of monozygotic twins with cystic fibrosis. This table comes from immunoSEQ multiplex PCR, and its TCRdb copy is limited to in-frame clones, with some not included. Of approximately 27,000 clones listed, just over 90% are singletons. The clonotype was recovered from a girl aged 2-10 years with cystic fibrosis. Sample: blood.

The CDR3 region has the DNA TGCGCCAGCAGCCAGACCCAGATCAGCACAGATACGCAGTATTTT. Translation: CASSQTQISTDTQYF. J is TRBJ2-3 and V is TRBV5-1; the D is unclear. Trimming stripped 4 bases from V and 0 bases from J, with 12 bases between. CDR1 is SGHRS, CDR2 YFSETQ, per germline. The CDR3 contains 15 residues.